This entry describes one T cell receptor beta chain. In the original analysis: Reference gene primers were amplified, and this amplification served to estimate nucleated cell counts. Sequencing was performed with immunoSEQ multiplex PCR; in TCRdb, only in-frame clones are kept and a portion is missing. The V and J calls and the clone size are those of that table, but D and trimming were determined from the DNA. The top ten clones hold approximately 8% of a sample with about 43,000 clones, 86% of them seen once. This sample is part of a study of blood T cell repertoires in COVID-19. Study-level background: Acute-phase and convalescent COVID-19 samples originated in the United States, Italy and Spain. The cDNA or gDNA used as material had been derived from T cells, B-cell-depleted T cells, or PBMCs.

V lost 3 bases, J lost 4 bases, and 3 bases stayed unmatched. Germline assignment: CDR1 MNHEY and CDR2 SMNVEV (reference sequence). The CDR3 totals 14 residues. The chain uses TRBV27 and TRBJ2-7; TRBD1 aligns across 10 bases. This receptor was identified in a man aged 55-75 years with active COVID-19. Sequenced input: peripheral blood. CDR3 protein: CASSFRTGGYEQYF. Here the CDR3 DNA reads TGTGCCAGCAGTTTCCGGACAGGGGGATACGAGCAGTACTTC.